This TCR beta chain was found in a study of T-cell memory formation after mild COVID-19. This clonotype was counted between two and nine times. What it binds is not known. The CDR3 length is 14 residues. Germline V gene lookup returns CDR1 SGHAT and CDR2 FQNNGV. V was clipped by 1 base and J by 5 bases, with 8 bases between them. General study points: Contracting clones, day 15 to 85, had balanced CD4/CD8, and later expanders favored CD4+. Second-wave clones with a day 37 peak had unconfirmed SARS-CoV-2 specificity. Memory sampled before infection contained some responding clones, suggesting cross-reactive memory joined.

TCR alpha and TCR beta cDNA libraries carrying sample barcodes and UMIs were produced by 5'RACE using constant-segment primers. TCRdb independently ran MiXCR on the 5' RACE reads; one entry per CDR3 protein. The table lists roughly 150,000 distinct CDR3 sequences, approximately 14% of them singletons. V and J are TRBV11-2 and TRBJ2-2, with D possibly being TRBD1 (6 bases). This receptor was taken from an adult woman who had mild COVID-19 (a few samples of this study predate the infection). Cell type and time point are not known. The sequencing sample was made of PBMCs or a T cell subset sorted from them (not recorded which). The CDR3 DNA is TGTGCCAGCAGCTTAGTTAGGGGGACCGGGGAGCTGTTTTTT. This translates into CASSLVRGTGELFF.